This T cell receptor (beta chain) was recovered during a study of T cell repertoires in ileal Crohn's disease. Study-wide context: Postoperative therapy was given to about half: 11 thiopurines, around 17 anti-TNF agents. General study points: Active smokers at surgery had more clonal expansions than non-smokers.

For this clone: As yet, its antigen is unknown.

TCRdb's table, derived via immunoSEQ multiplex PCR, lists solely in-frame clones and lacks some. The sample has several thousand clones, 96% seen once. Germline trimming cut 6 bases from V and 1 base from J; bases unmatched to any gene: 7. Germline V lookup: CDR1 SGDLS, CDR2 YYNGEE. This CDR3 has 15 residues. The sequence was collected from an adult with Crohn's disease. Sequenced input: ileal tissue. The rearrangement joins TRBV9 to TRBJ1-5, with 7 bases matching TRBD1. CDR3 region: CASTGGTESNQPQHF. In DNA, the CDR3 is TGTGCCAGCACGGGGGGGACAGAGAGCAATCAGCCCCAGCATTTT.